These T cell receptor beta chains were read from a single sample in a study of graft-versus-host responses after intestinal transplantation. No antigen has been identified for these receptors. TCRdb's table, derived via immunoSEQ multiplex PCR, lists solely in-frame clones and lacks some. The sample lists about 130,000 clones; around 90% were seen once. The source material was unstimulated CD4+ T cells sorted from spleen or lymph node cells, sampled before intestinal transplant. The source is a human donor who received an intestinal transplant. Both conserved end residues are trimmed from each CDR3.

>TRBV6-6
ASSYSLDDDDEQY
>TRBV2
ASRDDSGGNIQY
>TRBV11-2
ASSLYPQAGLVNTIY
>TRBV5-1
ASSLDSGTYNEQF
>TRBV23-1
ASSQSRLALYEQY
>TRBV30
AWSRWETQY
>TRBV27
ASTPFGTGYCLAALSSYEQY
>TRBV21-1
ASSKGTGYEQY
>TRBV28
ATVSLVVATGELF
>TRBV6-4
ASSNLRGVETEAF
>TRBV19
ASTWVGTNQPQH
>TRBV11-2
ASSPDWYKSYEQY
>TRBV27
ASSHWEGSGANVLT
>TRBV28
ASKTTSGYEQY
>TRBV14
ASSQDWATEAF
>TRBV7-2
ASSRMGTGGIGVVVEQY
>TRBV6-5
ASSYNWDRGNSPLH
>TRBV11-1
ASSLRISGQGTYEQY
>TRBV30
AWSKGGSSYNEQF
>TRBV30
AWRGRGSDYGYT
>TRBV6-5
ASSAASGRAYEQY